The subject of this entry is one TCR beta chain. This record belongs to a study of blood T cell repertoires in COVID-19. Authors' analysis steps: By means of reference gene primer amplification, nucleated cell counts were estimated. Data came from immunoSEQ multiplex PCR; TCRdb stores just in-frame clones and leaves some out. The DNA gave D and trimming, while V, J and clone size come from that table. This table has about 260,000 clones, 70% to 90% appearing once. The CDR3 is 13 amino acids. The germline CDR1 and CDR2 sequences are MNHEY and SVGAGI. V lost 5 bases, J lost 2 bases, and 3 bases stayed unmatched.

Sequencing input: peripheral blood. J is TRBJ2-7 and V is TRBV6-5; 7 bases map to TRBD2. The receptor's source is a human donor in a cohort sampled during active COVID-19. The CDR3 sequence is CASSRAGTYEQYF. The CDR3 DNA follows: TGTGCCAGCAGTCGAGCGGGGACCTACGAGCAGTACTTC.